What follows are 6 T cell receptor beta chains derived from one specimen sequenced in a study of cytomegalovirus exposure and HLA in healthy donors. The study ran its PCR with 60 Vbeta and 13 Jbeta primers. Produced via immunoSEQ multiplex PCR; TCRdb's table is partial and in-frame only. Of approximately 74,000 clones detected, about 79% appear once; the ten largest clones hold about 7%. The source material was PBMCs. Receptors originate from a woman aged 40 to 50 in good health and CMV-seronegative.

The chain uses TRBV10-2 and TRBJ2-7, with unresolved D. The V and J ends lost 10 bases and 3 bases respectively, with 16 bases between them. The CDR3 contains 13 residues. Germline values: CDR1 WSHSY, CDR2 SAAADI. The CDR3 sequence: CATYSGHSYEQYF. The CDR3, as DNA: TGCGCCACCTACTCCGGCCACAGCTACGAGCAGTACTTC.

The V gene is TRBV5-5, the J gene TRBJ1-1, with 8 nucleotides matching TRBD1. Unmatched junction bases numbered 7, after V lost 4 bases and J lost 5 bases. The CDR3 length is 14 residues. Germline V lookup: CDR1 SGHKS, CDR2 YYEKEE (reference sequence). CDR3 DNA sequence: TGTGCCAGCAGCGCTACAGGGGGTAGGACTGAAGCTTTCTTT. Amino acids: CASSATGGRTEAFF.

In its sample, this clone is medium-sized. This chain connects TRBV18 to TRBJ2-5; the D gene is possibly TRBD1 (5 bases). V gave up 2 bases and J gave up 5 bases, with 9 bases separating them. Germline CDR1 and CDR2: KGHSH and LQKENI. This CDR3 is built from 13 residues. CDR3 sequence (DNA): TGTGCCAGCTCACCATTAAGGGGTGAGACCCAGTACTTC. Amino acid sequence: CASSPLRGETQYF.

This clone was observed a few times. The chain combines TRBV29-1 with TRBJ1-2; a weak D match, TRBD1 (5 bases). CDR1 is SQVTM, CDR2 ANQGSEA, per germline. This CDR3 comprises 14 residues. V was cut by 4 bases and J by 7 bases, with 19 bases left in between. Here the CDR3 reads CSVAPSGGRGGYTF. CDR3 nucleotide sequence: TGCAGCGTTGCCCCCTCGGGCGGAAGGGGTGGCTACACCTTC.

The chain joins TRBV18 to TRBJ2-2, with TRBD1 identical over 9 bases. This CDR3 has 14 amino acids. The germline CDR1 and CDR2 sequences are KGHSH and LQKENI. V trimming: 6 bases; J trimming: 4 bases; junction bases outside the gene matches: 3. CDR3 protein: CASSPGQGTGELFF. CDR3 coding DNA: TGTGCCAGCTCCCCGGGACAGGGCACCGGGGAGCTGTTTTTT.

The chain combines TRBV5-6 with TRBJ2-5; TRBD2 matches at 7 bases. Germline V lookup: CDR1 SGHDT, CDR2 YYEEEE. V trimming: 2 bases; J trimming: 5 bases; junction bases outside the gene matches: 6. This CDR3 contains 14 residues. CDR3 in DNA: TGTGCCAGCAGCTTTCGGCGGGGGTCCGAGACCCAGTACTTC. Translated, it gives CASSFRRGSETQYF.